This T cell receptor (beta chain) derives from a study of blood T cell repertoires in COVID-19. Study at large: The United States, Italy and Spain provided the acute and convalescent COVID-19 samples.

Membership in each cohort depended on participant-reported clinical history. Cohort 3 donors counted as recovered after two negative PCRs, clearance, or resolved symptoms. Source study methods: Using reference gene primer amplification, nucleated cell counts were estimated. Generated by immunoSEQ multiplex PCR, the TCRdb table keeps only in-frame clones and is missing some. V, J and clone size are those of that table, while D and trimming were read from the DNA. The sample shows under 300,000 clones, about 89% of them seen only once. J gave up 0 bases and V 4 bases, and 21 bases lay outside the gene matches. The germline V gene encodes CDR1 PRHDT and CDR2 FYEKMQ (reference sequence). The CDR3 is 21 amino acids.

The sequenced sample consisted of PBMCs or T cells enriched from blood (not recorded which). This clonotype originated in a man aged 40-50 years who had recovered from COVID-19. The chain is built from TRBV13 and TRBJ2-1, with 7 bases identical to TRBD1. The CDR3, as DNA: TGTGCCAGCAGCTACGAAAGCTTGGACGGTAGGGGGCAAAGCTCCTACAATGAGCAGTTCTTC. Protein: CASSYESLDGRGQSSYNEQFF.